This passage covers 14 T cell receptor beta chains from one sample sequenced in a study of T cell responses to AZD1222 COVID-19 vaccine. Only in-frame clones appear in the TCRdb table, and some are missing; sequencing was by immunoSEQ multiplex PCR. This sample carries some 94,000 clones, 70% to 90% of them seen once, and the ten largest clones take just under 3%. The material was peripheral blood, obtained on day 0 of AZD1222 vaccination. All receptors derive from an adult in good health.

The genes are TRBV19 and TRBJ1-2; 8 bases line up with TRBD1. V shed 7 bases and J 4 bases; nucleotides not matched to a gene: 11. This CDR3 is 15 amino acids long. Germline V gene sequence: CDR1 LNHDA, CDR2 SQIVND (reference sequence). In nucleotides, the CDR3 is TGTGCCAGTACTAGACAGGGGAGGGGTAGCTATGGCTACACCTTC. Translation gives CASTRQGRGSYGYTF.

The CDR3: CASSQDPDSSGNTIYF. The CDR3 DNA reads as TGCGCCAGCAGCCAAGATCCGGACAGCTCTGGAAACACCATATATTTT. The genes are TRBV4-3 and TRBJ1-3; D is possibly TRBD1 (6 bases). The V and J ends lost 0 bases and 0 bases respectively, with 9 bases between them. CDR1 and CDR2 (germline): LGHNA, YSLEER. CDR3 size: 16 residues.

This clone was seen only a few times. This sequence joins TRBV3-1 (or the pseudogene TRBV3-2) and TRBJ2-5; D uncertain. Trimming removed 0 bases from V and 7 bases from J, with 6 bases in between. CDR3 length equals 12 residues. Germline V CDR1 and CDR2: LGHDT, YNNKEL (reference sequence). For the CDR3, the DNA is TGTGCCAGCAGCCAAGAACCAGGGACCCAGTACTTC. It yields the protein CASSQEPGTQYF.

This chain links TRBV6-6 with TRBJ2-5, with 7 bases fitting TRBD2. The V gene end was trimmed by 10 bases and the J gene end by 4 bases; junction bases not matched to a gene: 6. Germline V CDR1 and CDR2: MNHNY, SVGAGI (reference sequence). The CDR3 sequence is 12 residues long. The CDR3: CAISLARETQYF. The CDR3 bases are TGTGCCATCTCACTAGCGAGAGAGACCCAGTACTTC.

This clone has more than one count but fewer than ten. CDR3 DNA sequence: TGTGCCAGCAGCCCCCGGGCAGGGACTAGCGGTTTTTCCGTCGGGGAGCTGTTTTTT. Translated: CASSPRAGTSGFSVGELFF. This chain links TRBV7-6 with TRBJ2-2; 11 bases map to TRBD2. V dropped 5 bases and J dropped 7; count of bases not matched to a gene: 18. Germline loops: CDR1 SGHVS, CDR2 FNYEAQ. The CDR3 extends over 19 amino acids.

The chain combines TRBV12-3 or TRBV12-4 with TRBJ1-1, with D perhaps matching TRBD1 (5 bases). V shed 4 bases and J shed 6 bases, with 9 bases lying between them. The CDR3 runs 12 residues. The CDR3 nucleotides are TGTGCCAGCAGTTACGACAGATCTGAAGCTTTCTTT. Protein: CASSYDRSEAFF.

This clone occurred once. The chain has TRBV7-3 and TRBJ1-1; D is perhaps TRBD1 (5 bases). V shed 2 bases and J shed 4 bases, with 14 bases lying between them. The CDR3 runs to 15 residues. Germline V gene sequence: CDR1 SGHTA, CDR2 FQGTGA. CDR3 loop: CASSLGRETFTEAFF. The CDR3 nucleotides read TGTGCCAGCAGCTTAGGCAGGGAGACCTTCACTGAAGCTTTCTTT.

V usage is TRBV7-3 and J usage is TRBJ2-2; D possibly corresponds to TRBD2 (6 bases). Between the trimmed V and J ends, which lost 7 bases and 0 bases, there was a span of 12 bases. CDR3 length: 15 amino acids. Germline CDR1 SGHTA, CDR2 FQGTGA. This CDR3 reads CASTAGRANTGELFF. The CDR3 coding sequence is TGTGCCAGCACCGCGGGAAGAGCGAACACCGGGGAGCTGTTTTTT.

The gene calls are TRBV6-2 or TRBV6-3 and TRBJ1-6; 7 bases are shared with TRBD1. This CDR3 comprises 15 residues. The V gene end was trimmed by 4 bases and the J gene end by 10 bases; junction bases not matched to a gene: 10. CDR1 is MNHEY, CDR2 SVGEGT, per germline. CDR3 nucleotide sequence: TGTGCCAGCAGTTCTCGACAGGGAGGGCCATCACCCCTCCACTTT. Translation gives CASSSRQGGPSPLHF.

The chain joins TRBV7-2 to TRBJ1-2; tentatively, D is TRBD1 (5 bases). Germline CDR1 is SGHTA and CDR2 is FQGNSA. The CDR3 covers 15 residues. V lost 5 bases, J lost 4 bases, and 17 bases lay in between. The CDR3 loop reads CASSQRDLYLYGYTF. The CDR3 coding sequence is TGTGCCAGCAGCCAAAGGGACCTTTACCTCTATGGCTACACCTTC.

In this sample, this clone turned up once. V gene TRBV10-3 combines with J gene TRBJ1-6, with 8 positions matching TRBD1. Trimming cost V 11 bases and J 8 bases; bases outside gene matches: 8. Germline V gives CDR1 ENHRY, CDR2 SYGVKD. The CDR3 length is 13 residues. The CDR3 is CALKGQEDSPLHF. Here the CDR3 DNA reads TGTGCCCTCAAGGGACAGGAGGATTCACCCCTCCACTTT.

The chain carries TRBV10-3 and TRBJ2-1, with a weak D call TRBD2 (5 bases). The germline V gene encodes CDR1 ENHRY and CDR2 SYGVKD. The CDR3 contains 15 residues. V was pared by 3 bases and J by 1 base, with 10 bases between. The CDR3 loop is CAISEPAVSYNEQFF. The CDR3, as DNA: TGTGCCATCAGTGAACCAGCGGTGTCCTACAATGAGCAGTTCTTC.

V is TRBV7-6 and J is TRBJ2-7; D is unclear. Trimming removed 0 bases from V and 0 bases from J, with 21 bases in between. Germline V CDR1 and CDR2: SGHVS, FNYEAQ. The CDR3 runs to 19 residues. CDR3 amino acids: CASSLARTVLRCSSYEQYV. DNA for the CDR3: TGTGCCAGCAGCTTAGCGAGGACGGTTCTGAGATGTAGCTCCTACGAGCAGTACGTC.

The chain couples TRBV20-1 to TRBJ2-7; D call uncertain. V lost 3 bases, J lost 2 bases, and 11 bases lay in between. Germline CDR1 is DFQATT and CDR2 is SNEGSKA (reference sequence). The CDR3 is made up of 13 amino acids. As DNA, the CDR3 is TGCAGTGCTAGTGGGCCTGACCCCTACGAGCAGTACTTC. Protein: CSASGPDPYEQYF.